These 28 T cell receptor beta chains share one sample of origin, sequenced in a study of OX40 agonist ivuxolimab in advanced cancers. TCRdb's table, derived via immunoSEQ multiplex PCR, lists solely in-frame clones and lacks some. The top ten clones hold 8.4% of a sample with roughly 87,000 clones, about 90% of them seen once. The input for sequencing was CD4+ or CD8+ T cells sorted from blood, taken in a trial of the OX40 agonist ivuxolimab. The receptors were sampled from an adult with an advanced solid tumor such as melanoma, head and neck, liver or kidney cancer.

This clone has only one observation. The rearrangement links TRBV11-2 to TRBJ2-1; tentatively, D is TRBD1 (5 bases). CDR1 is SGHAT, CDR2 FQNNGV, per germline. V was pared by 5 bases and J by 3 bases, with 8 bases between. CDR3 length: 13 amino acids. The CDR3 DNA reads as TGTGCCAGCAGCCGAGACAGCTACAATGAGCAGTTCTTC. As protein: CASSRDSYNEQFF. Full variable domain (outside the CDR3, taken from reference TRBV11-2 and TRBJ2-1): EAGVAQSPRYKIIEKRQSVAFWCNPISGHATLYWYQQILGQGPKLLIQFQNNGVVDDSQLPKDRFSAERLKGVDSTLKIQPAKLEDSAVYLCASSRDSYNEQFFGPGTRLTVL.

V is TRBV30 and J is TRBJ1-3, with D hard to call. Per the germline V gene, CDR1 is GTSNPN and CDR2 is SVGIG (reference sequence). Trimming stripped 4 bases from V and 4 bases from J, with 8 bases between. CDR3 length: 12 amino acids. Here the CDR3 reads CAWTNEGNTIYF. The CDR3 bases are TGTGCCTGGACAAATGAAGGAAACACCATATATTTT.

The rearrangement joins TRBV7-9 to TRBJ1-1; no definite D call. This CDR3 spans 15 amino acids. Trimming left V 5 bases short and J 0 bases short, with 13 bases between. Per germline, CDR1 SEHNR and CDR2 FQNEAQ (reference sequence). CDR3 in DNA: TGTGCCAGCAGCCCTAGCCAACTCCTGAACACTGAAGCTTTCTTT. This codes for CASSPSQLLNTEAFF. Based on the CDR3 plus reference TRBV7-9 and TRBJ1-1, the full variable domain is DTGVSQNPRHKITKRGQNVTFRCDPISEHNRLYWYRQTLGQGPEFLTYFQNEAQLEKSRLLSDRFSAERPKGSFSTLEIQRTEQGDSAMYLCASSPSQLLNTEAFFGQGTRLTVV.

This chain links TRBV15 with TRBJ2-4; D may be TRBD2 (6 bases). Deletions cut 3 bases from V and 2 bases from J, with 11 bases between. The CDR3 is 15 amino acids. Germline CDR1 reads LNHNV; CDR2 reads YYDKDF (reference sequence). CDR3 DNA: TGTGCCACCAGCAGGACCGCGGGGTCCAAAAACATTCAGTACTTC. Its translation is CATSRTAGSKNIQYF.

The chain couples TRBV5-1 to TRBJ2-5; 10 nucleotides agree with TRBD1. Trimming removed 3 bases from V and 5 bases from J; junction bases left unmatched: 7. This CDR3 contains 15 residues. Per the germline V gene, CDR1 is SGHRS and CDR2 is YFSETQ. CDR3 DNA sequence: TGCGCCAGCAGCTGGGGGGACAGGGGCTACGAGACCCAGTACTTC. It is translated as CASSWGDRGYETQYF.

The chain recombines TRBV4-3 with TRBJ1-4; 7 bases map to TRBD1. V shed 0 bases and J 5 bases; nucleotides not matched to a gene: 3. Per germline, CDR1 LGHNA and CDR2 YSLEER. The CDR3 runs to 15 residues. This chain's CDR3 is CASSQDGTENEKLFF. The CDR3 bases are TGCGCCAGCAGCCAAGATGGGACAGAGAATGAAAAACTGTTTTTT.

CDR3 amino acids: CAWSSGGGYNEQFF. In DNA form, the CDR3 reads TGTGCCTGGAGTTCTGGCGGGGGCTACAATGAGCAGTTCTTC. J is TRBJ2-1 and V is TRBV30, with 7 bases lining up with TRBD2. Germline V CDR1 and CDR2: GTSNPN, SVGIG (reference sequence). The CDR3 has 14 residues. Trimming cost V 2 bases and J 3 bases; bases outside gene matches: 4.

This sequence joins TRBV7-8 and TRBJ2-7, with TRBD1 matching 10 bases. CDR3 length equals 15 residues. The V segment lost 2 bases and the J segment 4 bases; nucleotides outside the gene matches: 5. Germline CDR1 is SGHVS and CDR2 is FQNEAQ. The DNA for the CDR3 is TGTGCCAGCAGCTTAAAACCGGGACAGGGGTACGAGCAGTACTTC. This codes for CASSLKPGQGYEQYF. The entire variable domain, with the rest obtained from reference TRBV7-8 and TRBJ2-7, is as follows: GAGVSQSPRYKVAKRGQDVALRCDPISGHVSLFWYQQALGQGPEFLTYFQNEAQLDKSGLPSDRFFAERPEGSVSTLKIQRTQQEDSAVYLCASSLKPGQGYEQYFGPGTRLTVT.

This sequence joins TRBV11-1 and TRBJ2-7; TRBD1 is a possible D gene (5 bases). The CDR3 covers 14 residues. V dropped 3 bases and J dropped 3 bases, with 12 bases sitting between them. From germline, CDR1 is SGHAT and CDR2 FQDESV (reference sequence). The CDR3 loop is CASSFETEDYEQYF. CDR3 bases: TGTGCCAGCAGCTTTGAGACAGAGGACTACGAGCAGTACTTC.

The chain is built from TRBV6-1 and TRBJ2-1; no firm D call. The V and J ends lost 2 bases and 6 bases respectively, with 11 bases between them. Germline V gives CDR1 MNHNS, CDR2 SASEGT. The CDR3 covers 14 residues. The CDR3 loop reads CASSEYSNLNEQFF. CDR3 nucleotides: TGTGCCAGCAGTGAATATTCTAATCTCAATGAGCAGTTCTTC.

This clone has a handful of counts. Here the CDR3 reads CASSKLAGEGETQYF. Here the CDR3 DNA reads TGCGCCAGCAGCAAACTAGCGGGGGAAGGGGAGACCCAGTACTTC. The J gene is TRBJ2-5, the V gene TRBV4-1, with 11 bases aligning to TRBD2. The germline CDR1 and CDR2 sequences are MGHRA and YSYEKL. The V and J ends lost 5 bases and 5 bases, in that order; junction bases with no gene match: 7. The CDR3 has 15 residues.

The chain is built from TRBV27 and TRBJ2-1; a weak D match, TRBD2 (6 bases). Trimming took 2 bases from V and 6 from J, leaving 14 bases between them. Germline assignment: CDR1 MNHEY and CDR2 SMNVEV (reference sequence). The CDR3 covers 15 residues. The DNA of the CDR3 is TGTGCCAGCAGTTTAGGGCGGGGAGCCCTCAATGAGCAGTTCTTC. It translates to CASSLGRGALNEQFF.

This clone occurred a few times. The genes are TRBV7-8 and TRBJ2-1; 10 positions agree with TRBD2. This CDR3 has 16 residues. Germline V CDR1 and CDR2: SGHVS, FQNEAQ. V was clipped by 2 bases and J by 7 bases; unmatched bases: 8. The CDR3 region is CASSLIASGGINEQFF. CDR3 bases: TGTGCCAGCAGCTTAATCGCTAGCGGGGGAATTAATGAGCAGTTCTTC.

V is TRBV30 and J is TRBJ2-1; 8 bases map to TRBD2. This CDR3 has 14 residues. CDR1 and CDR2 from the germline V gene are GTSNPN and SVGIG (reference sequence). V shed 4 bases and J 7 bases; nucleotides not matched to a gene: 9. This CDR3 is CAWIGRALLNEQFF. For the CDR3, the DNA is TGTGCCTGGATCGGGAGGGCCCTCCTTAATGAGCAGTTCTTC.

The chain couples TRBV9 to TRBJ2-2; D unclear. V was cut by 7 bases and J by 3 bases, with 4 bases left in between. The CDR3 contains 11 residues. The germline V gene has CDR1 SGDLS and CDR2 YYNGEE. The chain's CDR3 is CASGHTGELFF. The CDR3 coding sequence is TGTGCCAGCGGCCACACCGGGGAGCTGTTTTTT.

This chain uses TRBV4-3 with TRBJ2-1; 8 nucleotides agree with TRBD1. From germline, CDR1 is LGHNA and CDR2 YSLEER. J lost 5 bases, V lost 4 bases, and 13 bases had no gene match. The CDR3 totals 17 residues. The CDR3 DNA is TGCGCCAGCAGCCCTCGTCAGGGGGGACAGGCAGACAATGAGCAGTTCTTC. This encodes CASSPRQGGQADNEQFF.

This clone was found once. CDR3 bases: TGCAGTGCTGGCAAGAACACTGAAGCTTTCTTT. It translates to CSAGKNTEAFF. This chain joins TRBV20-1 and TRBJ1-1; D remains ambiguous. The CDR3 is 11 residues long. Germline V gene data show CDR1 as DFQATT and CDR2 as SNEGSKA (reference sequence). The V gene lost 5 bases and the J gene lost 1 base, with 5 bases spanning the gap.

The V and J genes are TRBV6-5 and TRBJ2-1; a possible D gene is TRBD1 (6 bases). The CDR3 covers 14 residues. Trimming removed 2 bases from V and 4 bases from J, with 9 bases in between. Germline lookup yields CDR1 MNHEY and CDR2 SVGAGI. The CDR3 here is CASSYGTGYNEQFF. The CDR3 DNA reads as TGTGCCAGCAGTTACGGTACAGGGTACAATGAGCAGTTCTTC.

The CDR3 sequence: CASSQGRAGEAKNIQYF. The CDR3 DNA is TGTGCCAGCAGCCAAGGCAGGGCAGGGGAAGCCAAAAACATTCAGTACTTC. The chain combines TRBV4-2 with TRBJ2-4, with D possibly matching TRBD1 (6 bases). The CDR3 consists of 17 residues. Germline values: CDR1 LGHNA, CDR2 YNFKEQ. V was trimmed by 1 base and J by 0 bases, leaving 13 bases between them.

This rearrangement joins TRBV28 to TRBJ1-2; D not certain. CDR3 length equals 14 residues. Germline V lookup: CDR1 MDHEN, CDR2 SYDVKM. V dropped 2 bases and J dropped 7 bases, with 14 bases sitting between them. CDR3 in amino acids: CASSLKLWPGGYTF. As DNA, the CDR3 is TGTGCCAGCAGTTTAAAGCTATGGCCGGGTGGCTACACCTTC.

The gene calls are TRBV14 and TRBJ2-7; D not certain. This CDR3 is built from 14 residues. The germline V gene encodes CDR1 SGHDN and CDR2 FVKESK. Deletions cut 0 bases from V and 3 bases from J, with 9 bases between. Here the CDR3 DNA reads TGTGCCAGCAGCCAAGATATAAGGGTCTACGAGCAGTACTTC. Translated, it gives CASSQDIRVYEQYF.

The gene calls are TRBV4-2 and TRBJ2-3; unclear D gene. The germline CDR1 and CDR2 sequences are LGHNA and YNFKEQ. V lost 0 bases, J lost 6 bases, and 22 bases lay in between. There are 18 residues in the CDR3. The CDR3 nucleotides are TGTGCCAGCAGCCAAGATAGTGGATGGGGTAATGCCCCGGATACGCAGTATTTT. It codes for CASSQDSGWGNAPDTQYF.

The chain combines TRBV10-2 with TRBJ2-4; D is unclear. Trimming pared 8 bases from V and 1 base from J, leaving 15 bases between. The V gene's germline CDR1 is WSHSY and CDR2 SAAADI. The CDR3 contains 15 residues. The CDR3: CASAWGWAAKNIQYF. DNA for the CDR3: TGCGCCAGCGCCTGGGGATGGGCGGCCAAAAACATTCAGTACTTC.

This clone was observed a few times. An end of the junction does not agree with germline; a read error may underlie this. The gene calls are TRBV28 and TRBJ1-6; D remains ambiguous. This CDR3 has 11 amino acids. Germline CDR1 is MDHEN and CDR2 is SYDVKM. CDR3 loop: CASRSASALHF. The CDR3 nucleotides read TGTGCCAGCAGGTCAGCTTCAGCCCTCCACTTT.

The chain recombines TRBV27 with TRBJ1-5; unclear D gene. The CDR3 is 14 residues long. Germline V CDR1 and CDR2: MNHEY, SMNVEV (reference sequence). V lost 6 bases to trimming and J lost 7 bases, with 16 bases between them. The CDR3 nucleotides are TGTGCCAGCAGGTATATAGGGAGCGACCAGCCCCAGCATTTT. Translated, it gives CASRYIGSDQPQHF.

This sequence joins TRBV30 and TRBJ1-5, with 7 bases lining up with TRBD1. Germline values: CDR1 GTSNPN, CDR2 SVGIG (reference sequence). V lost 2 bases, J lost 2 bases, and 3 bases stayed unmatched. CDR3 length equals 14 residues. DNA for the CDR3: TGTGCCTGGAGTAGGGGGCAGGGCAATCAGCCCCAGCATTTT. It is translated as CAWSRGQGNQPQHF.

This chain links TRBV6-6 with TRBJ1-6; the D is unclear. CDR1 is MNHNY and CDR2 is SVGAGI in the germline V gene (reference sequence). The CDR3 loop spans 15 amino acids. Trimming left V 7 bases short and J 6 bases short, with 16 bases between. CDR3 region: CASMIPGGPNSPLHF. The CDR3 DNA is TGTGCCAGCATGATTCCTGGAGGACCTAATTCACCCCTCCACTTT.

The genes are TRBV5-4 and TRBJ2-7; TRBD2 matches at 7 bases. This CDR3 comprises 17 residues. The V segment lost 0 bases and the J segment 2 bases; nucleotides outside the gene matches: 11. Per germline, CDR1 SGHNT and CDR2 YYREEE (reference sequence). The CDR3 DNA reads TGTGCCAGCAGCTTGGCCCTTTCGAGCCGGGGGGCCTACGAGCAGTACTTC. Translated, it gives CASSLALSSRGAYEQYF. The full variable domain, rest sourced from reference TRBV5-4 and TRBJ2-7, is ETGVTQSPTHLIKTRGQQVTLRCSSQSGHNTVSWYQQALGQGPQFIFQYYREEENGRGNFPPRFSGLQFPNYSSELNVNALELDDSALYLCASSLALSSRGAYEQYFGPGTRLTVT.